The 14 T cell receptor beta chains below all came from one sample that was sequenced in a study of OX40 agonist ivuxolimab in advanced cancers. The protocol was immunoSEQ multiplex PCR, while the TCRdb copy is restricted to in-frame clones and leaves out a portion. Of 60,000 to 75,000 clones listed, less than 95% are singletons. Sequencing was performed on CD4+ or CD8+ T cells sorted from blood, taken in a trial of the OX40 agonist ivuxolimab. Receptors originate from an adult with an advanced solid tumor such as melanoma, head and neck, liver or kidney cancer.

The V and J genes are TRBV7-9 and TRBJ1-4, with TRBD1 matching over 8 bases. Germline lookup yields CDR1 SEHNR and CDR2 FQNEAQ (reference sequence). V dropped 5 bases and J dropped 1; count of bases not matched to a gene: 3. The length of the CDR3 is 15 residues. CDR3 sequence (DNA): TGTGCCAGCAGCGGACAGGGACGAACTAATGAAAAACTGTTTTTT. It specifies CASSGQGRTNEKLFF.

J is TRBJ2-1 and V is TRBV29-1; 8 bases fit TRBD1. V gave up 7 bases and J gave up 7 bases; unmatched junction bases: 12. Germline-derived CDR1 and CDR2 are SQVTM and ANQGSEA. CDR3 length equals 14 residues. CDR3 nucleotide sequence: TGCAGCGCGGCTGACAGGGGCGTATGGAATGAGCAGTTCTTC. It encodes CSAADRGVWNEQFF.

J is TRBJ1-2 and V is TRBV7-9; D gene ambiguous. From germline, CDR1 is SEHNR and CDR2 FQNEAQ (reference sequence). The CDR3 length is 13 residues. The V and J ends lost 7 bases and 2 bases respectively, with 11 bases between them. This CDR3 is CASNNLINYGYTF. CDR3 nucleotides: TGTGCCAGCAATAATCTGATCAACTATGGCTACACCTTC. The whole variable domain, filled in from reference TRBV7-9 and TRBJ1-2, reads DTGVSQNPRHKITKRGQNVTFRCDPISEHNRLYWYRQTLGQGPEFLTYFQNEAQLEKSRLLSDRFSAERPKGSFSTLEIQRTEQGDSAMYLCASNNLINYGYTFGSGTRLTVV.

The chain recombines TRBV7-9 with TRBJ1-2; no clear D gene. Between the trimmed V and J ends, which lost 4 bases and 2 bases, there was a span of 8 bases. The CDR3 is 13 amino acids. CDR1 and CDR2 from the germline V gene are SEHNR and FQNEAQ (reference sequence). The CDR3 spells CASSYGENYGYTF. CDR3 nucleotide sequence: TGTGCCAGCAGCTATGGAGAAAACTATGGCTACACCTTC.

The chain couples TRBV19 to TRBJ2-1; 8 bases match TRBD2. CDR1 is LNHDA, CDR2 SQIVND, per germline (reference sequence). The CDR3 contains 15 residues. The V and J ends lost 0 bases and 7 bases, in that order; junction bases with no gene match: 5. DNA of the CDR3: TGTGCCAGTAGTATAGACCAGCGGGAGAGGAATGAGCAGTTCTTC. As protein: CASSIDQRERNEQFF.

The chain employs TRBV28 and TRBJ2-5; 9 bases line up with TRBD2. Germline lookup yields CDR1 MDHEN and CDR2 SYDVKM. The CDR3 consists of 18 residues. V shed 6 bases and J 7 bases; nucleotides not matched to a gene: 21. In nucleotides, the CDR3 is TGTGCCAGCAGCCGAAGGTGGCTAGCGGGATCCGGGGGGGGGACCCAGTACTTC. It specifies CASSRRWLAGSGGGTQYF.

The rearrangement links TRBV18 to TRBJ2-5; perhaps TRBD1 as D (6 bases). The V gene's germline CDR1 is KGHSH and CDR2 LQKENI. V was shortened by 3 bases and J by 5 bases, with 13 bases between the two germline ends. The CDR3 runs 14 residues. The chain's CDR3 is CASSPLPRGETQYF. CDR3 nucleotide sequence: TGTGCCAGCTCACCGTTACCCAGGGGCGAGACCCAGTACTTC. The entire variable domain, with the rest obtained from reference TRBV18 and TRBJ2-5, is as follows: NAGVMQNPRHLVRRRGQEARLRCSPMKGHSHVYWYRQLPEEGLKFMVYLQKENIIDESGMPKERFSAEFPKEGPSILRIQQVVRGDSAAYFCASSPLPRGETQYFGPGTRLLVL.

V is TRBV18 and J is TRBJ2-4, with 11 bases aligning to TRBD1. The CDR3 is 14 residues long. V lost 8 bases, J lost 6 bases, and 6 bases stayed unmatched. Germline values: CDR1 KGHSH, CDR2 LQKENI. This CDR3 is CASAHGTGGNIQYF. The CDR3, as DNA: TGTGCCAGCGCCCACGGGACAGGGGGAAACATTCAGTACTTC.

The sample holds one count of this clone. V and J are TRBV7-9 and TRBJ2-3; D is unclear. CDR3 size: 10 residues. Per the germline V gene, CDR1 is SEHNR and CDR2 is FQNEAQ (reference sequence). V was trimmed by 1 base and J by 7 bases, leaving 0 bases between them. In DNA, the CDR3 is TGTGCCAGCAGCTTAGATACGCAGTATTTT. Residues: CASSLDTQYF. Supplemented by reference TRBV7-9 and TRBJ2-3, the full variable domain reads DTGVSQNPRHKITKRGQNVTFRCDPISEHNRLYWYRQTLGQGPEFLTYFQNEAQLEKSRLLSDRFSAERPKGSFSTLEIQRTEQGDSAMYLCASSLDTQYFGPGTRLTVL.

This chain uses TRBV7-2 with TRBJ2-5; 7 bases match TRBD2. The CDR3 consists of 16 residues. Germline lookup yields CDR1 SGHTA and CDR2 FQGNSA. With V trimmed by 0 bases and J by 5 bases, 9 bases remained unmatched. CDR3 region: CASSLARQGGSETQYF. The CDR3 coding sequence is TGTGCCAGCAGCTTAGCACGGCAGGGAGGGTCTGAGACCCAGTACTTC.

V is TRBV28 and J is TRBJ2-3; D remains ambiguous. This CDR3 spans 14 amino acids. Trimming pared 4 bases from V and 6 bases from J, leaving 14 bases between. From germline, CDR1 is MDHEN and CDR2 SYDVKM. The CDR3 coding sequence is TGTGCCAGCAGTTCCCCGTCGATGAGGGATACGCAGTATTTT. Translation: CASSSPSMRDTQYF.

The rearrangement uses TRBV18 and TRBJ2-7; D not certain. Trimming took 1 base from V and 3 from J, leaving 7 bases between them. CDR1 and CDR2 from the germline V gene are KGHSH and LQKENI. The CDR3 is made up of 13 amino acids. In DNA, the CDR3 is TGTGCCAGCTCACCACAGAACAGCTACGAGCAGTACTTC. It translates to CASSPQNSYEQYF. The full variable domain, rest sourced from reference TRBV18 and TRBJ2-7, is NAGVMQNPRHLVRRRGQEARLRCSPMKGHSHVYWYRQLPEEGLKFMVYLQKENIIDESGMPKERFSAEFPKEGPSILRIQQVVRGDSAAYFCASSPQNSYEQYFGPGTRLTVT.

This chain joins TRBV7-3 and TRBJ2-2, with TRBD1 as a possible D gene (6 bases). V was pared by 1 base and J by 5 bases, with 11 bases between. In germline, CDR1 is SGHTA, CDR2 FQGTGA. CDR3 length: 15 amino acids. The CDR3 is CASSLMSQGTGELFF. CDR3 bases: TGTGCCAGCAGCTTAATGTCACAGGGAACCGGGGAGCTGTTTTTT.

This clone was recorded once. The chain is built from TRBV4-2 and TRBJ2-1; TRBD2 agrees at 10 bases. The V gene's germline CDR1 is LGHNA and CDR2 YNFKEQ. This CDR3 comprises 15 residues. The junction had 8 bases not matched to a gene; V was cut back by 4 bases and J by 8 bases. The CDR3 DNA sequence: TGTGCCAGCAGCCGAGCAGCGGGAGGGTTTGATGAGCAGTTCTTC. Encoded protein: CASSRAAGGFDEQFF.